This TCR beta chain comes out of a study of tumor-infiltrating lymphocytes in oesophageal squamous cell carcinoma. TCRdb independently ran MiXCR on the PCR reads; one entry per CDR3 protein. The table has about 20,000 distinct CDR3 sequences, less than 45% seen once. Sequencing was done on a sample of normal esophageal tissue next to the tumor. The clonotype originates from a male donor with esophageal squamous cell carcinoma.

CDR3 sequence: CASSLERSGANVLTF. The CDR3 DNA follows: TGTGCCAGCAGCTTAGAAAGATCTGGGGCCAACGTCCTGACTTTC. The chain carries TRBV7-6 and TRBJ2-6; D gene uncertain. The CDR3 is made up of 15 amino acids. CDR1 SGHVS and CDR2 FNYEAQ come from the germline V gene. V was pared by 1 base and J by 1 base, with 5 bases between.